Below, 29 T cell receptor beta chains from the same sample are listed, as sequenced in a study of T-cell memory formation after mild COVID-19. TCRdb re-called the 5' RACE reads through MiXCR, storing one row per CDR3 protein. The repertoire holds almost 550,000 distinct CDR3 sequences, just over 20% seen once, with about an eighth in the top ten. Sequencing was done on a sample of PBMCs or a T cell subset sorted from them (not recorded which). These receptors were collected from an adult woman who had mild COVID-19 (a few samples of this study predate the infection). Cell type and time point are not known.

This clonotype was counted ten times or more. The rearrangement joins TRBV5-6 to TRBJ1-5; 7 nucleotides line up with TRBD1. Germline V lookup: CDR1 SGHDT, CDR2 YYEEEE. Trimming at V came to 0 bases and at J to 3 bases, leaving 3 bases not matched to a gene. The CDR3 runs to 15 residues. The CDR3 here is CASSLGQGPNQPQHF. For the CDR3, the DNA is TGTGCCAGCAGCTTGGGACAGGGTCCCAATCAGCCCCAGCATTTT.

Ten or more counts support this clonotype. This sequence joins TRBV3-1 and TRBJ2-7, with 8 bases lining up with TRBD2. There are 15 residues in the CDR3. Germline trimming cut 4 bases from V and 1 base from J; bases unmatched to any gene: 6. The germline gives CDR1 LGHDT, CDR2 YNNKEL (reference sequence). CDR3 DNA: TGTGCCAGCAGCCCAGTGCGGGGGGTATCCTACGAGCAGTACTTC. Amino acids: CASSPVRGVSYEQYF.

The genes are TRBV3-1 and TRBJ2-3; 16 positions match TRBD2. This CDR3 is 17 amino acids long. CDR1 is LGHDT and CDR2 is YNNKEL in the germline V gene (reference sequence). With V trimmed by 3 bases and J by 4 bases, 4 bases remained unmatched. CDR3 DNA sequence: TGTGCCAGCAGCCAGACTGGGACTAGCGGGGGGGCAGATACGCAGTATTTT. Translation gives CASSQTGTSGGADTQYF.

The CDR3 reads CASSLAWGPTNEKLFF. CDR3 DNA sequence: TGTGCCAGCAGCTTAGCGTGGGGGCCAACTAATGAAAAACTGTTTTTT. This chain uses TRBV7-9 with TRBJ1-4, with a tentative D call TRBD1 (6 bases). This CDR3 region has 16 residues. Between the trimmed V and J ends, which lost 0 bases and 0 bases, there was a span of 8 bases. Looked up from germline, CDR1 is SEHNR and CDR2 is FQNEAQ (reference sequence).

This sequence joins TRBV6-5 and TRBJ1-5; no clear D gene. The CDR3 is 13 residues long. V was shortened by 0 bases and J by 11 bases, with 11 bases between the two germline ends. The V gene's germline CDR1 is MNHEY and CDR2 SVGAGI. CDR3 sequence (DNA): TGTGCCAGCAGTTACTCGGCTACTGGGTCCCAGCATTTT. It codes for CASSYSATGSQHF.

The genes are TRBV25-1 and TRBJ1-1; D remains unclear. The CDR3 extends over 13 amino acids. CDR1 and CDR2 (germline): MGHDK, SYGVNS. V lost 4 bases to trimming and J lost 3 bases, with 9 bases between them. The CDR3 sequence is CASSAGRDTEAFF. CDR3 bases: TGTGCCAGCAGTGCCGGGAGGGACACTGAAGCTTTCTTT. Using reference TRBV25-1 and TRBJ1-1 for the parts outside the CDR3, the full variable domain is EADIYQTPRYLVIGTGKKITLECSQTMGHDKMYWYQQDPGMELHLIHYSYGVNSTEKGDLSSESTVSRIRTEHFPLTLESARPSHTSQYLCASSAGRDTEAFFGQGTRLTVV.

DNA for the CDR3: TGTGCCACCAGTCCGGGACATGACTACAATGAGCAGTTCTTC. It yields the protein CATSPGHDYNEQFF. The rearrangement uses TRBV24-1 and TRBJ2-1; D is possibly TRBD1 (6 bases). This CDR3 region has 14 residues. V lost 6 bases and J lost 3, with 11 bases in between. CDR1 KGHDR and CDR2 SFDVKD come from the germline V gene.

The rearrangement joins TRBV4-3 to TRBJ2-4; D is possibly TRBD1 (5 bases). This CDR3 is built from 13 residues. Germline CDR1 LGHNA, CDR2 YSLEER. V shed 3 bases and J shed 5 bases, with 8 bases lying between them. This CDR3 is CASSQTRENIQYF. Here the CDR3 DNA reads TGCGCCAGCAGCCAGACCAGGGAAAACATTCAGTACTTC.

This clonotype was found a few times. This chain connects TRBV5-1 to TRBJ2-7; 9 nucleotides agree with TRBD1. CDR3 length: 15 amino acids. V gave up 0 bases and J gave up 3 bases; unmatched junction bases: 4. The germline V gene has CDR1 SGHRS and CDR2 YFSETQ. The CDR3 loop is CASSLARTGVYEQYF. The CDR3 bases are TGCGCCAGCAGCTTGGCCCGGACAGGGGTCTACGAGCAGTACTTC.

This chain uses TRBV6-5 with TRBJ2-1; perhaps TRBD2 as D (5 bases). The CDR3 loop spans 14 amino acids. The ends were cut back, 6 bases at V and 3 bases at J, with 12 bases in the middle. Germline CDR1 and CDR2: MNHEY and SVGAGI. The DNA of the CDR3 is TGTGCCAGCAGCCAAGCGGCGGGCTACAATGAGCAGTTCTTC. This sequence encodes CASSQAAGYNEQFF.

This clonotype was found many times. The gene calls are TRBV12-3 or TRBV12-4 and TRBJ1-2; D is uncertain. The CDR3 consists of 14 residues. Trimming removed 3 bases at V and 5 bases at J, with 13 bases between. The CDR3 nucleotides read TGTGCCAGCAGTTTGGCGGGAGGTTATTATGGCTACACCTTC. Translation gives CASSLAGGYYGYTF.

This sequence joins TRBV19 and TRBJ2-7; 9 nucleotides line up with TRBD2. The CDR3 consists of 14 residues. V lost 10 bases and J lost 2; bases outside the gene matches: 9. Per germline, CDR1 LNHDA and CDR2 SQIVND (reference sequence). Here the CDR3 reads CATPAGGSTYEQYF. Written as DNA, the CDR3 is TGTGCCACGCCAGCGGGGGGCTCAACCTACGAGCAGTACTTC. The full variable domain, completed using reference TRBV19 and TRBJ2-7, is DGGITQSPKYLFRKEGQNVTLSCEQNLNHDAMYWYRQDPGQGLRLIYYSQIVNDFQKGDIAEGYSVSREKKESFPLTVTSAQKNPTAFYLCATPAGGSTYEQYFGPGTRLTVT.

This clonotype was seen a few times. This rearrangement joins TRBV7-9 to TRBJ2-3, with 8 bases identical to TRBD1. This CDR3 is 17 amino acids long. Germline V lookup: CDR1 SEHNR, CDR2 FQNEAQ (reference sequence). V lost 3 bases and J lost 0; bases outside the gene matches: 8. The CDR3 is CASSLGTGGFSTDTQYF. The CDR3 region has the DNA TGTGCCAGCAGCTTGGGGACAGGAGGCTTTAGCACAGATACGCAGTATTTT. Supplemented by reference TRBV7-9 and TRBJ2-3, the full variable domain reads DTGVSQNPRHKITKRGQNVTFRCDPISEHNRLYWYRQTLGQGPEFLTYFQNEAQLEKSRLLSDRFSAERPKGSFSTLEIQRTEQGDSAMYLCASSLGTGGFSTDTQYFGPGTRLTVL.

Only a few counts were recorded for this clonotype. The CDR3 region is CASSARQGYYEQYF. CDR3 nucleotide sequence: TGTGCCAGCAGCGCCAGACAGGGGTACTACGAGCAGTACTTC. The chain employs TRBV7-6 and TRBJ2-7; TRBD1 agrees at 8 bases. J lost 3 bases, V lost 5 bases, and 6 bases had no gene match. Germline V CDR1 and CDR2: SGHVS, FNYEAQ. This CDR3 region has 14 residues.

The chain uses TRBV6-6 and TRBJ2-7; the D is unclear. Trimming removed 0 bases from V and 3 bases from J, with 9 bases in between. Germline V lookup: CDR1 MNHNY, CDR2 SVGAGI (reference sequence). The length of the CDR3 is 14 residues. The CDR3 protein is CASSYSITIYEQYF. The CDR3 nucleotides are TGTGCCAGCAGTTACTCGATAACCATCTACGAGCAGTACTTC.

The chain carries TRBV7-8 and TRBJ1-1, with D perhaps matching TRBD1 (5 bases). The CDR3 spans 14 residues. V was clipped by 1 base and J by 5 bases, with 11 bases between them. Germline CDR1 reads SGHVS; CDR2 reads FQNEAQ. For the CDR3, the DNA is TGTGCCAGCAGCTTAGATCAGGGTTGGACTGAAGCTTTCTTT. Translated, it gives CASSLDQGWTEAFF.

This clonotype was seen more than once but under ten times. V and J are TRBV15 and TRBJ2-3; 9 bases map to TRBD1. The ends lost 1 base at V and 6 bases at J; junction bases unmatched: 5. CDR3 length equals 15 residues. Germline-derived CDR1 and CDR2 are LNHNV and YYDKDF (reference sequence). Written as DNA, the CDR3 is TGTGCCACCAGCAGAGTATACAGGGGGCGGGATACGCAGTATTTT. It translates to CATSRVYRGRDTQYF.

V gene TRBV19 combines with J gene TRBJ2-3, with D maybe TRBD2 (6 bases). The V gene lost 5 bases and the J gene lost 4 bases, with 16 bases spanning the gap. The CDR3 has 15 amino acids. Germline CDR1 and CDR2: LNHDA and SQIVND (reference sequence). The CDR3 DNA sequence: TGTGCCAGTAGTTCGGTGGAGGGCGGCGCAGATACGCAGTATTTT. This gives the protein CASSSVEGGADTQYF. Complete variable domain (other parts from reference TRBV19 and TRBJ2-3): DGGITQSPKYLFRKEGQNVTLSCEQNLNHDAMYWYRQDPGQGLRLIYYSQIVNDFQKGDIAEGYSVSREKKESFPLTVTSAQKNPTAFYLCASSSVEGGADTQYFGPGTRLTVL.

This chain joins TRBV20-1 and TRBJ2-1, with 9 bases lining up with TRBD2. Unmatched junction bases numbered 4, after V lost 0 bases and J lost 4 bases. CDR1 is DFQATT and CDR2 is SNEGSKA in the germline V gene (reference sequence). The CDR3 extends over 15 amino acids. CDR3 nucleotide sequence: TGCAGTGCTAGAGATCGCGGGGGGGCGTACAATGAGCAGTTCTTC. This translates into CSARDRGGAYNEQFF.

This clonotype was seen more than once but under ten times. V is TRBV2 and J is TRBJ1-4; a possible D gene is TRBD1 (5 bases). There are 15 residues in the CDR3. Germline CDR1 is SNHLY and CDR2 is FYNNEI. V was cut by 6 bases and J by 4 bases, with 15 bases left in between. Written as DNA, the CDR3 is TGTGCCAGCAGGGACCAAGGGGCCCTTAATGAAAAACTGTTTTTT. It specifies CASRDQGALNEKLFF.

The sample holds a few counts of this clonotype. The V call is TRBV11-3, the J call TRBJ2-1, with D perhaps being TRBD1 or TRBD2 (5 bases each). CDR3 length: 17 residues. V was cut by 5 bases and J by 6 bases, with 23 bases left in between. Germline lookup yields CDR1 SGHNT and CDR2 YENEEA. The CDR3 region is CASSPGEGTRLSNEQFF. In DNA form, the CDR3 reads TGTGCCAGCAGCCCCGGAGAGGGGACCCGTTTGTCCAATGAGCAGTTCTTC.

This clonotype was counted a few times. The V gene is TRBV6-1, the J gene TRBJ1-1; 7 bases align to TRBD1. V shed 6 bases, J shed 1 base, and the junction held 5 bases outside the gene matches. The CDR3 spans 14 residues. CDR1 is MNHNS, CDR2 SASEGT, per germline. Here the CDR3 DNA reads TGTGCCAGCAGAACAGGGGCAAAGAACACTGAAGCTTTCTTT. Translation gives CASRTGAKNTEAFF.

This clonotype turned up a few times. The chain uses TRBV15 and TRBJ2-7; no clear D gene. The CDR3 spans 13 residues. Trimming pared 0 bases from V and 6 bases from J, leaving 9 bases between. Germline values: CDR1 LNHNV, CDR2 YYDKDF (reference sequence). CDR3 in amino acids: CATSRDIRSEQYF. CDR3 bases: TGTGCCACCAGCAGAGATATCCGATCCGAGCAGTACTTC.

The V gene is TRBV19, the J gene TRBJ2-5; TRBD1 matches 9 bases. Per the germline V gene, CDR1 is LNHDA and CDR2 is SQIVND (reference sequence). The CDR3 has 13 amino acids. V dropped 6 bases and J dropped 9; count of bases not matched to a gene: 8. CDR3 sequence: CASSPGTGLPQYF. Written as DNA, the CDR3 is TGTGCCAGTAGCCCCGGGACAGGGCTACCCCAGTACTTC. Based on the CDR3 plus reference TRBV19 and TRBJ2-5, the full variable domain is DGGITQSPKYLFRKEGQNVTLSCEQNLNHDAMYWYRQDPGQGLRLIYYSQIVNDFQKGDIAEGYSVSREKKESFPLTVTSAQKNPTAFYLCASSPGTGLPQYFGPGTRLLVL.

The genes are TRBV10-3 and TRBJ2-2; 10 nucleotides agree with TRBD1. This CDR3 is built from 14 residues. Trimming at V came to 10 bases and at J to 6 bases, leaving 8 bases not matched to a gene. Germline V CDR1 and CDR2: ENHRY, SYGVKD. CDR3 DNA: TGTGCCACAAGGACAGGGGGTTTCGCCGGGGAGCTGTTTTTT. Translated, it gives CATRTGGFAGELFF.

This clonotype was seen a few times. The chain carries TRBV6-6 and TRBJ2-7, with TRBD1 identical over 7 bases. The V segment lost 7 bases and the J segment 2 bases; nucleotides outside the gene matches: 8. The CDR3 covers 14 residues. Germline CDR1 is MNHNY and CDR2 is SVGAGI (reference sequence). DNA for the CDR3: TGTGCCAGCACCTTAGGGCAGGGGGCCTACGAGCAGTACTTC. Its protein is CASTLGQGAYEQYF.

This clonotype was recorded a few times. This chain joins TRBV14 and TRBJ2-1; no definite D call. Germline V gives CDR1 SGHDN, CDR2 FVKESK. This CDR3 has 13 amino acids. The V and J ends lost 0 bases and 9 bases respectively, with 9 bases between them. The CDR3 DNA is TGTGCCAGCAGCCAAGATTTGGGTCTTGAGCAGTTCTTC. Translating it yields CASSQDLGLEQFF.

The chain is built from TRBV5-1 and TRBJ2-1; 7 bases agree with TRBD2. This CDR3 has 19 residues. Germline V gene sequence: CDR1 SGHRS, CDR2 YFSETQ. V dropped 0 bases and J dropped 0; count of bases not matched to a gene: 12. CDR3 sequence reads: CASSLAGLVEASSYNEQFF. The CDR3 region has the DNA TGCGCCAGCAGCTTGGCTGGACTAGTTGAGGCCAGCTCCTACAATGAGCAGTTCTTC. Combining the CDR3 with reference TRBV5-1 and TRBJ2-1 gives the whole variable domain KAGVTQTPRYLIKTRGQQVTLSCSPISGHRSVSWYQQTPGQGLQFLFEYFSETQRNKGNFPGRFSGRQFSNSRSEMNVSTLELGDSALYLCASSLAGLVEASSYNEQFFGPGTRLTVL.

This clonotype was seen a handful of times. This chain's CDR3 is CATSLDGYEQYF. The DNA of the CDR3 is TGTGCCACCAGCCTAGACGGGTACGAGCAGTACTTC. The V gene is TRBV15, the J gene TRBJ2-7, with D hard to call. Germline CDR1 and CDR2: LNHNV and YYDKDF (reference sequence). This CDR3 is built from 12 residues. Deletions cut 5 bases from V and 4 bases from J, with 9 bases between.